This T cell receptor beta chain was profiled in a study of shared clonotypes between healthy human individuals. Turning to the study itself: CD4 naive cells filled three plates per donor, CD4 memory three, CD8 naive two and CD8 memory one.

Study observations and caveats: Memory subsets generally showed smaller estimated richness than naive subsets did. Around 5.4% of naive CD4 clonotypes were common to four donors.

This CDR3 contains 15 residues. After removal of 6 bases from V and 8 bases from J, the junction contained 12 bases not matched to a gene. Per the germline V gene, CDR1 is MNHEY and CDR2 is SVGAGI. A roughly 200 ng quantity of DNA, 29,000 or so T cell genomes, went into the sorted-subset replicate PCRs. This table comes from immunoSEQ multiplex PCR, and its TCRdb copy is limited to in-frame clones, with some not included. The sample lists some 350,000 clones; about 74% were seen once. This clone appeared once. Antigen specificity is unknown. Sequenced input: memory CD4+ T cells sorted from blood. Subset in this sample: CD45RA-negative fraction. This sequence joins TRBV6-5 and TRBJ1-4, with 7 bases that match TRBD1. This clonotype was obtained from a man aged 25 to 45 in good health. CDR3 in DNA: TGTGCCAGCAGCTATTCCCCTACAGGGGTCGAAAAACTGTTTTTT. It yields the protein CASSYSPTGVEKLFF.